This TCR beta chain was obtained from a study of cytomegalovirus exposure and HLA in healthy donors. Amplification used 60 Vbeta primers and 13 Jbeta primers. Here immunoSEQ multiplex PCR was the method, and the copy in TCRdb shows in-frame clones only, minus some. The sample yields roughly 100,000 clones, approximately 71% seen once. Germline assignment: CDR1 SQVTM and CDR2 ANQGSEA. V shed 2 bases and J shed 1 base, with 6 bases lying between them. The CDR3 length is 13 residues. The sample taken for sequencing was PBMCs. This chain links TRBV29-1 with TRBJ1-3, with D possibly TRBD1 on 5 matching bases. The receptor's source is a woman between 18 and 30 years old in good health and CMV-seropositive. The CDR3 nucleotides read TGCAGCGTTGAACAGGGTTCTGGAAACACCATATATTTT. Protein sequence: CSVEQGSGNTIYF.